This T cell receptor (beta chain) was documented in a study of tumor-infiltrating lymphocytes in primary liver carcinoma (dated by TCRdb to about 2017). At the level of the whole study: Of the five patients (three men and two women, aged 30 to 69 years), four had hepatocellular carcinoma and one had combined HCC and intrahepatic cholangiocarcinoma. The five patients had tumors staged T1-T3 N0M0, with maximum diameters ranging from about 4.2 to 11 cm. Roughly 3.5 to 7.5 million productive TCRbeta reads were obtained per sample, and no significant difference in read depth was found between tissue types. TCRbeta repertoire sequencing, expression microarrays and whole-exome sequencing were combined in the study across five regions of each liver tumor, with adjacent normal tissue and blood also included. TCRbeta repertoire sequencing covered 35 or so specimens from 5 patients: 25 or so tumor regions, 5 adjacent noncancerous liver tissues and 5 peripheral blood samples. To link TCRbeta repertoire diversity to the local molecular phenotype, the roughly 23 tumor region samples were profiled with Agilent mRNA microarrays. Reproducibility between technical replicate repertoires was high, with correlation coefficients above 0.98 and mean shared-clone rates approximately 0.91.

Trimming removed 6 bases from V and 2 bases from J, leaving 17 bases between the germline ends. There are 15 amino acids in the CDR3, from cysteine to phenylalanine inclusive. The only DNA kept is the CDR3, 45 bases in frame from the first base. Taken from the germline V gene, the CDR1 and CDR2 loops are MNHNS and SASEGT. Without any cell sorting, total RNA and DNA were extracted together from approximately 20-30 mg of bulk tissue using the AllPrep DNA/RNA mini kit. Between late 2015 and March 2016, 5 or 6 patients in China with histopathologically diagnosed primary liver carcinoma had their tumors surgically resected. At the time of sampling, the patients were treatment-naive and had chronic HBV infection. Each tumor was sampled at five spatially separated regions: the superior, inferior, left-lateral and right-lateral poles and the tumor centre. Histology showed that every tumor sample contained more than 90% viable tumor cells. Pieces of fresh tumor and adjacent tissue were cut in half, with one half kept in RNAlater at -80 degrees C and the other half sent for histology.

Study-wide conclusions, independent of this receptor: Only the TCR beta chain was sequenced, so true repertoire diversity is likely underestimated because unpaired alpha chains were not captured. The study included only a handful of patients, and the authors note findings should be validated in a larger study. Since the samples were bulk and unsorted, there was no way to compare CD4+ and CD8+ T cell repertoires. The top 250 clones made up a significantly larger repertoire fraction in tumors than in blood (p = 0.039). Only about 7-25% of top clones were found in all five regions of a tumor, suggesting spatial heterogeneity of tumor-infiltrating T cells. Consistent with antigen-driven expansion, pairs of tumor regions showed higher repertoire overlap (mean roughly 36%) than either tumor-adjacent pairs (about 17%) or tumor-blood pairs (around 14%).

Using a constant-region primer and ProtoScript II reverse transcriptase, TCRbeta-specific cDNA was reverse-transcribed from about 540 ng total RNA. The TCRbeta libraries were prepared through three rounds of nested multiplex PCR following a slightly modified ARM-PCR procedure. Each of the first two PCR rounds ran for approximately 10 cycles using multiplex TRBV1-TRBV30 forward primers together with a Cbeta reverse primer. Sample barcodes and Illumina adapters were added in a final 25-cycle PCR with Deep VentR polymerase. Before sequencing, amplicons between 200 and 500 bp were purified from gel using a QIAquick gel extraction kit. TCRbeta amplicons were sequenced on an Illumina HiSeq 2500 with 250-bp paired-end reads. Per the authors' processing: Trimmomatic v0.33 was used to quality-trim the reads, and FLASH v1.2.11 was used to merge paired reads so that full CDR3 sequences could be recovered. V, D and J germline segments were assigned to the rearranged TCRbeta sequences using MiGEC v1.2.1b. VDJtools v1.0.0 computed clonotype statistics and Shannon-Wiener diversity indices. To cut down on sampling bias, every analysis after diversity analysis relied on just the 250 most abundant clonotypes from each sample. In-frame beta chains were kept once TCRdb had trimmed the public reads at Q25 with fastp and called clones with MiXCR. Rows are combined by CDR3 protein, so each entry shows the most common genes and DNA. These V and J calls derive from TCRdb rather than the authors' analysis. A total of about 110,000 distinct CDR3 sequences appear in this sample, 65% of them only once. The top ten constitute around 9% of the sample.

This clonotype was seen repeatedly, ten times or more. The specificity of this receptor is unknown. Base-call qualities are not available, and no considerably larger clone is one nucleotide away. The chain links TRBV6-1 with TRBJ2-7, and perhaps TRBD2 as D gene, on 5 matching bases. The material sequenced was liver tumor tissue from sampling region 1. Interpreted using the paper, the cell subset or site label stands for: tumor region T1, superior pole. This TCR came from a woman aged 55-69 years with primary liver carcinoma and hepatitis B virus infection. The DNA sequence follows: TGTGCCAGCAGAGAGGTGAGGGTTGGAGCCTACGAGCAGTACTTC. It specifies CASREVRVGAYEQYF.